This T cell receptor (beta chain) derives from a study of blood T cell repertoires in COVID-19 (TCRdb year 2020). About the investigation overall: Samples from collaborators originated in the United States, Italy and Spain and spanned both the acute and convalescent phases of COVID-19. The prospective study material was composed of cDNA or gDNA derived from T cells, B-cell-depleted T cells, or PBMCs. The dataset comprised deeply sampled blood TCRbeta repertoires from subjects exposed to, actively infected with, or recovered from COVID-19. The repertoires were released in a freely available public database intended as a resource for research on the immune response to SARS-CoV-2. Samples were obtained from the ongoing ImmuneRACE study (first 160 participants) and from 1,000 to 1,500 subjects provided by 6 global collaborators. The sample metadata nearly always contained a de-identified subject ID, COVID-19 status, age in years and sex. Where available, HLA class I and class II types were taken from metadata supplied by the sample provider and were not determined by assay-based typing. General conclusions and limits of the study: The quantity of clinical and demographic metadata differed by source and by participant and was supplied without curation.

TCRbeta CDR3 regions were amplified from genomic DNA by means of the immunoSEQ Assay, a bias-controlled multiplex PCR. For the original study's pipeline: The number of nucleated cells in each sample was estimated from the amplification of reference gene primers within the assay. Sequence reads were collapsed and filtered to measure the absolute abundance of every unique TCRbeta CDR3 rearrangement. For each sample, productive Simpson clonality was calculated by taking the square root of Simpson's diversity index across productive rearrangements. In TCRdb, the immuneACCESS table is reduced to in-frame sequences with V and J assigned. These tables do not hold every clone; where another copy was compared, an unresolved V gene accounts for under half, and the others remain unexplained. V and J calls and clone size are given by that table; D and trimming were obtained from the DNA. This sample gives under 300,000 clones in total; approximately 87% of them show up just once. The ten largest clones take up 9.5% to 15% of the sample.

As for this clone: It has no known antigen specificity. No much larger clonotype is one base removed from it; base qualities were not supplied.

At one collaborating source in Seattle, patients were enrolled during active infection and were followed longitudinally through the course of disease. The collaborating institutions used their own protocols to collect whole blood in K2EDTA tubes. For TCRbeta analysis, collaborator samples were shipped as frozen whole blood, as isolated PBMCs, or as DNA extracted from either sample type. The CDR3 starts with the cysteine, ends with the phenylalanine, and has 15 residues. Just CDR3 DNA is preserved here, 45 bases in frame from base 1. V is shortened by 3 bases, J by 4 bases, and the region joining them spans 16 bases. The germline V gene supplies CDR1 SGHVS and CDR2 FQNEAQ.

The chain employs TRBV7-8 and TRBJ2-7, with TRBD2 tentatively as D gene (5 bases match). What was sequenced was peripheral blood. The receptor was derived from a woman aged 25-40 years with COVID-19, enrolled during active disease. In nucleotide form, the sequence is TGTGCCAGCAGCTTCGGTGGAGCGGCAGCATACGAGCAGTACTTC. It translates to CASSFGGAAAYEQYF.